This TCR beta chain originates from a study of blood T cell repertoires in COVID-19 (dated by TCRdb to about 2020). About the investigation overall: Samples covering the acute and convalescent phases of COVID-19 were provided by collaborators in the United States, Italy and Spain. The material from the prospective study consisted of cDNA or gDNA derived from T cells, B-cell-depleted T cells, or PBMCs. Subjects who had been exposed to COVID-19, were actively infected with it, or had recovered from it provided the deeply sampled blood TCRbeta repertoires that made up the dataset. A freely available public database, intended as a resource for researchers studying the immune response to SARS-CoV-2, is where the repertoires were released. The samples were drawn from the first 160 participants of the ongoing ImmuneRACE study and from 950 to 1,500 subjects provided by 6 global collaborators. Nearly every sample came with metadata listing a de-identified subject ID, COVID-19 status, age in years and sex. Where available, HLA class I and class II types were obtained from metadata supplied by the sample provider rather than from assay-based typing. What the authors observed across the whole study: How much clinical and demographic metadata was included differed by source and by participant, and the metadata was provided uncurated.

There are 16 amino acids in the CDR3, from cysteine to phenylalanine inclusive. The CDR3 DNA has 48 bases and is translated from base 1. The germline V gene (reference sequence) yields SEHNR for CDR1 and FQNEAQ for CDR2. After removal of 5 bases from V and 3 bases from J, the junction retains 6 bases not matched to a gene. TCRbeta CDR3 regions were amplified from genomic DNA using the immunoSEQ Assay, a bias-controlled multiplex PCR. On the study's bioinformatics: The number of nucleated cells in each sample was estimated by amplification of reference gene primers within the assay. To quantify the absolute abundance of each unique TCRbeta CDR3 rearrangement, sequence reads were collapsed and filtered. For each sample, productive Simpson clonality was calculated by taking the square root of Simpson's diversity index across productive rearrangements. This immuneACCESS table, as held by TCRdb, lists in-frame sequences with V and J called but not all clones. Of the missing ones, under half trace to an unresolved V gene in checked studies; the others have no known cause. V, J and clone size were drawn from that table, and D and trimming were deduced from the DNA. For this sample there are around 400,000 clones; about 89% appear just once. Around 9.3% of the sample is in the top ten clones.

This clone is a singleton in its sample. It lacks a known antigen. Base qualities are not at hand, and no much larger clone is one base apart. One collaborating source in Seattle enrolled patients during active infection and followed them longitudinally through the course of disease. Each collaborating institution followed its own protocols to collect whole blood in K2EDTA tubes. For TCRbeta analysis, collaborators shipped samples as frozen whole blood, isolated PBMCs, or DNA extracted from either of those sample types. Recombination connected TRBV7-9 to TRBJ1-6; 8 bases in between match TRBD1. Material: peripheral blood. The sequence derives from a woman aged 30 to 39 with COVID-19, enrolled during active disease. DNA sequence: TGTGCCAGCAGCGCAGGAACAGGGGGCTATAATTCACCCCTCCACTTT. Translated, it reads CASSAGTGGYNSPLHF.